The subject of this entry is one T cell receptor (beta chain). Its antigen is unidentified. This sample was included in a study of cytomegalovirus exposure and HLA in healthy donors. Study-level results: Most TCR sequences showed up rarely, but some public TCRs showed up in many donors. The study carried out a later analysis of TCR beta sequences. It associated under 20,000 of them with specific HLA alleles at a false discovery rate of 0.05. Solely CMV serostatus was available to characterize immune exposure.

The PCR had 60 Vbeta and 13 Jbeta primers. Measured with immunoSEQ multiplex PCR; TCRdb has only the in-frame clones, and not every one. The sample's table shows around 80,000 clones. Germline V gives CDR1 SGDLS, CDR2 YYNGEE. Deletions cut 4 bases from V and 5 bases from J, with 18 bases between. CDR3 size: 15 residues. Material for sequencing was PBMCs. This receptor was taken from a boy under 18 in good health and CMV-seronegative. The V and J genes are TRBV9 and TRBJ2-5; the D gene is possibly TRBD2 (6 bases). The CDR3 bases are TGTGCCAGCAGCTCCAATCCGGGACGGGAGGAGACCCAGTACTTC. Amino acid sequence: CASSSNPGREETQYF.